This record looks at one T cell receptor beta chain sequence and its context. This specimen belongs to a study of control samples from healthy donors and cancer patients. The method was immunoSEQ multiplex PCR; TCRdb's version includes in-frame clones alone and lacks a portion of them. The data show about 44,000 clones, more than 75% seen once. This receptor was obtained from a woman aged 55-75 years with lung cancer. Material for sequencing was PBMCs.

The CDR3 reads CASSISRGMAEAFF. In nucleotides, the CDR3 is TGTGCCAGTAGTATTAGTAGAGGGATGGCTGAAGCTTTCTTT. The chain joins TRBV19 to TRBJ1-1; no definite D call. Germline CDR1 reads LNHDA; CDR2 reads SQIVND (reference sequence). The CDR3 runs to 14 residues. V lost 3 bases and J lost 6, with 14 bases in between.